This TCR beta chain was sequenced for a study of T cell repertoires in cytomegalovirus infection. The wider study: A matching HLA type, together with CMV infection, was signaled by public TCR beta signatures.

The CDR3 consists of 16 residues. V was clipped by 2 bases and J by 0 bases, with 12 bases between them. From germline, CDR1 is SGHAT and CDR2 FQNNGV. General study findings and limits: CMV-specific HLA-C-restricted TCR beta clonotypes dominated the ex vivo response. People with CMV and the relevant HLA were identified by cumulative public TCR beta family frequency.

In TCRdb, the reads were re-called with MiXCR into one record per CDR3 protein. The sample lists some 100,000 distinct CDR3 sequences; 20% to 30% were seen once. This clonotype occurred a few times. Its antigen is not identified. Sequencing was carried out using CD8+ T cells from PBMCs. This TCR was recovered from a human donor in good health (CMV status not recorded). Some clones in this sample may be carry-over from other donors' samples. This chain uses TRBV11-2 with TRBJ2-3; possibly TRBD2 for D (7 bases). This CDR3 reads CASSLRGAHSTDTQYF. CDR3 nucleotide sequence: TGTGCCAGCAGCTTACGGGGGGCGCACAGCACAGATACGCAGTATTTT.